What follows describes a single T cell receptor beta chain. What it binds is not known. These data originate in a study of shared clonotypes between healthy human individuals. The protocol was immunoSEQ multiplex PCR, while the TCRdb copy is restricted to in-frame clones and leaves out a portion. The sample lists approximately 1.5 million clones; 98% were seen once. Overall study results and limits: The low donor count limited represented genetic and exposure-history diversity.

Germline V gives CDR1 SGHTA, CDR2 FQGNSA. The V gene end was trimmed by 2 bases and the J gene end by 14 bases; junction bases not matched to a gene: 3. CDR3 size: 11 residues. Sequenced material: naive CD4+ T cells sorted from blood. The sample's subset: CD45RA+ positively selected. The chain has TRBV7-2 and TRBJ2-3; 8 bases are a match to TRBD2. This receptor was taken from a man aged 25 to 40 in good health. The chain's CDR3 is CASSLSGGLYF. CDR3 nucleotide sequence: TGTGCCAGCAGCTTATCGGGGGGGCTGTATTTT.